This T cell receptor (beta chain) emerged from a study of shared clonotypes between healthy human individuals. Study-wide context: Aged 18 to 49, the donors were a couple of women and three men.

An even split of each subset's genomic DNA across several immunoSEQ plates was performed. PBMC DNA, left unsorted, was sequenced on ten immunoSEQ deep assay plates. TCRdb's table, derived via immunoSEQ multiplex PCR, lists solely in-frame clones and lacks some. The sample carries fewer than 600,000 clones, around 79% recorded once. There are 14 residues in the CDR3. V lost 2 bases and J 2 bases, leaving 10 bases between the germline ends. Germline V gives CDR1 SNHLY, CDR2 FYNNEI. The clonotype comes from a woman aged 40 to 50 in good health. Some clones in this sample may be carry-over from other donors' samples. J is TRBJ2-7 and V is TRBV2; D may be TRBD1 (5 bases). What was sequenced was PBMCs. The CDR3: CASSEPTEAYEQYF. In nucleotides, the CDR3 is TGTGCCAGCAGTGAACCGACAGAGGCCTACGAGCAGTACTTC.